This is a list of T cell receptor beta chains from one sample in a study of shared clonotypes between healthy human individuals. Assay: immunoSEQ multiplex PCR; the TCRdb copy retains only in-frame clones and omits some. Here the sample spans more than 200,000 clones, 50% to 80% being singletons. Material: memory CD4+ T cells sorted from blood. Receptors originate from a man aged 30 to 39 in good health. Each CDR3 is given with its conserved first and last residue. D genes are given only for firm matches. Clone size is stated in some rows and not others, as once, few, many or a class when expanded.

CASSIAGSGKTQYF	TGTGCCAGTAGTATCGCCGGGTCTGGGAAGACCCAGTACTTC	14	TRBJ2-5	-	TRBV19	-
CASAGTSGSFQGTQYF	TGCGCCAGCGCCGGGACTAGCGGGAGCTTTCAGGGGACCCAGTACTTC	16	TRBJ2-5	-	TRBV10-2	TRBD2
CASSRQFYEQYF	TGTGCCAGCAGTCGACAGTTCTACGAGCAGTACTTC	12	TRBJ2-7	-	TRBV7-8	-
CASSEEGGPSEQFF	TGTGCCAGCAGTGAAGAGGGAGGGCCGAGTGAGCAGTTCTTC	14	TRBJ2-1	-	TRBV6-1	TRBD2
CASSPSASYEQYF	TGTGCCAGCTCACCATCAGCTTCCTACGAGCAGTACTTC	13	TRBJ2-7	once	TRBV18	-
CASRSGGNNEQFF	TGTGCCAGCAGGTCAGGGGGTAACAATGAGCAGTTCTTC	13	TRBJ2-1	-	TRBV11-1	TRBD1
CASSYGGKETQYF	TGTGCCAGCAGCTACGGGGGAAAAGAGACCCAGTACTTC	13	TRBJ2-5	-	TRBV14	-
CASSLRGANSGANVLTF	TGTGCCAGCAGCTTGCGGGGGGCCAACTCTGGGGCCAACGTCCTGACTTTC	17	TRBJ2-6	-	TRBV7-2	TRBD2
CASSFGTVREKLFF	TGTGCCAGCAGCTTTGGGACAGTTCGGGAAAAACTGTTTTTT	14	TRBJ1-4	-	TRBV7-3	TRBD1
CASRHRWGLLTYEQYF	TGTGCCAGCAGACACAGGTGGGGTCTTCTAACCTACGAGCAGTACTTC	16	TRBJ2-7	-	TRBV28	-
CASSKEETSGTPGELFF	TGTGCCAGCAGCAAAGAGGAAACTAGCGGAACCCCGGGGGAGCTGTTTTTT	17	TRBJ2-2	-	TRBV21-1	-
CASSSEQGTEQYF	TGTGCCAGCAGCTCAGAACAGGGGACGGAGCAGTACTTC	13	TRBJ2-7	-	TRBV7-2	TRBD1
CASSQLQVQETQYF	TGCGCCAGCAGCCAACTACAGGTACAAGAGACCCAGTACTTC	14	TRBJ2-5	-	TRBV4-1	-
CASSVGIDYGYTF	TGTGCCAGCAGCGTAGGAATTGACTATGGCTACACCTTC	13	TRBJ1-2	-	TRBV9	-
CASSAGGLLNYGYTF	TGTGCCAGCAGTGCAGGGGGCTTACTGAACTATGGCTACACCTTC	15	TRBJ1-2	-	TRBV6-5	TRBD1
CAISGRQGPNYGYTF	TGTGCCATCAGTGGGCGACAGGGGCCCAACTATGGCTACACCTTC	15	TRBJ1-2	-	TRBV10-3	TRBD1
CASSHRGTSGNTNTGELFF	TGCGCCAGCAGCCACCGCGGGACTAGCGGGAATACAAACACCGGGGAGCTGTTTTTT	19	TRBJ2-2	few	TRBV4-1	TRBD2
CASSWGTATNTGELFF	TGCGCCAGCAGCTGGGGGACAGCTACGAACACCGGGGAGCTGTTTTTT	16	TRBJ2-2	-	TRBV5-1	TRBD1
CASSPTGYEQYF	TGTGCTAGCAGCCCTACAGGGTACGAGCAGTACTTC	12	TRBJ2-7	-	TRBV7-7	-
CASSSSSGSYEQYF	TGTGCCAGCAGTTCCTCTAGCGGTTCCTACGAGCAGTACTTC	14	TRBJ2-7	-	TRBV28	TRBD2
CASSHNEQFF	TGTGCCAGCAGCCACAATGAGCAGTTCTTC	10	TRBJ2-1	-	TRBV11-2	-
CAITGQGVGNEQYF	TGTGCCATCACTGGACAGGGGGTAGGGAACGAGCAGTACTTC	14	TRBJ2-7	-	TRBV10-3	TRBD1
CATTGGGPGNEQYF	TGCGCCACCACAGGCGGGGGTCCGGGGAACGAGCAGTACTTC	14	TRBJ2-7	-	TRBV5-1	TRBD2
CASSFPGTGRTEAFF	TGTGCCAGCAGCTTCCCGGGGACAGGGAGAACTGAAGCTTTCTTT	15	TRBJ1-1	-	TRBV11-2	TRBD1
CASSSGTSEETQYF	TGCGCCAGCAGCTCCGGGACCAGCGAAGAGACCCAGTACTTC	14	TRBJ2-5	few	TRBV5-1	-
CATSRDQGAAYEQYF	TGTGCCACCAGCAGAGATCAGGGGGCCGCCTACGAGCAGTACTTC	15	TRBJ2-7	few	TRBV15	TRBD1
CASQVGGPYEQYF	TGTGCCAGTCAAGTAGGGGGACCCTACGAGCAGTACTTC	13	TRBJ2-7	-	TRBV6-1	-
CASRTGTGRNIQYF	TGTGCCAGCAGGACCGGGACAGGGAGAAACATTCAGTACTTC	14	TRBJ2-4	-	TRBV28	TRBD1
CASSLVNNGFSEQYF	TGTGCCAGCAGCTTGGTCAACAACGGTTTCTCCGAGCAGTACTTC	15	TRBJ2-7	-	TRBV11-2	-
CASAPGRPNTDTQYF	TGTGCCAGTGCGCCTGGCCGGCCCAACACAGATACGCAGTATTTT	15	TRBJ2-3	-	TRBV21-1	-
CASSVATGTQYF	TGTGCCAGCAGCGTAGCTACGGGGACCCAGTACTTC	12	TRBJ2-5	few	TRBV9	-
CASRRPNQPQHF	TGTGCCAGCAGGAGGCCCAATCAGCCCCAGCATTTT	12	TRBJ1-5	medium-sized	TRBV28	-
CASSYLAGVYNEQFF	TGTGCCAGCAGCTATCTAGCGGGGGTCTACAATGAGCAGTTCTTC	15	TRBJ2-1	-	TRBV11-2	TRBD2
CASSFRLAGGFNEQFF	TGTGCCAGCAGTTTCCGGCTAGCGGGAGGGTTCAATGAGCAGTTCTTC	16	TRBJ2-1	-	TRBV27	TRBD2
CASSPGPAAIGYEQYF	TGTGCCAGCAGCCCGGGCCCCGCGGCTATAGGCTACGAGCAGTACTTC	16	TRBJ2-7	-	TRBV11-3	-
CASSRRASGAEQYF	TGTGCCAGCAGCCGTCGCGCCTCGGGAGCCGAGCAGTACTTC	14	TRBJ2-7	-	TRBV5-6	-
CASTGQSNTEAFF	TGTGCCAGCACCGGACAGAGCAACACTGAAGCTTTCTTT	13	TRBJ1-1	-	TRBV2	-
CASSPGQGGKNEQFF	TGTGCCAGCAGCCCAGGACAGGGTGGTAAGAATGAGCAGTTCTTC	15	TRBJ2-1	-	TRBV11-3	TRBD1
CASSGREKDNEQFF	TGTGCCAGCAGTGGCAGGGAGAAGGACAATGAGCAGTTCTTC	14	TRBJ2-1	few	TRBV2	-
CASSLEVSKVYEQYF	TGTGCCAGCAGCTTAGAGGTCTCCAAGGTCTACGAGCAGTACTTC	15	TRBJ2-7	few	TRBV7-2	-
CASSALQGVGGELFF	TGCGCCAGCAGCGCACTACAGGGGGTCGGCGGGGAGCTGTTTTTT	15	TRBJ2-2	-	TRBV5-1	TRBD1
CASSLALAGVSANTGELFF	TGCGCCAGCAGCTTGGCGCTAGCGGGAGTTTCGGCGAACACCGGGGAGCTGTTTTTT	19	TRBJ2-2	-	TRBV5-1	TRBD2
CASSGLASYEQYF	TGTGCCAGCAGCGGACTAGCCAGCTACGAGCAGTACTTC	13	TRBJ2-7	-	TRBV7-2	TRBD2
CASSTRDRGRIGEQFF	TGTGCCAGCAGCACCCGAGACAGGGGGCGCATCGGTGAGCAGTTCTTC	16	TRBJ2-1	-	TRBV21-1	-
CASSLGGGQETQYF	TGCGCCAGCAGCCTCGGTGGTGGTCAAGAGACCCAGTACTTC	14	TRBJ2-5	-	TRBV5-1	-
CASRNNNEKLFF	TGTGCCAGCCGCAACAATAATGAAAAACTGTTTTTT	12	TRBJ1-4	few	TRBV7-9	-
CASRQSGETQYF	TGTGCCAGTAGACAGAGTGGGGAGACCCAGTACTTC	12	TRBJ2-5	-	TRBV19	-
CASSLAAGGNYEQYF	TGTGCCAGCAGCTTAGCAGCGGGAGGTAACTACGAGCAGTACTTC	15	TRBJ2-7	-	TRBV7-3	TRBD2
CASSFPLADTGELFF	TGTGCCAGCAGTTTCCCCCTAGCGGACACCGGGGAGCTGTTTTTT	15	TRBJ2-2	few	TRBV28	TRBD2
CATSRGVGQPQHF	TGTGCCACCAGCAGAGGTGTGGGTCAGCCCCAGCATTTT	13	TRBJ1-5	many	TRBV15	-
CASSEPGNTDTQYF	TGTGCCAGCAGTGAACCCGGCAACACAGATACGCAGTATTTT	14	TRBJ2-3	once	TRBV6-1	-
CATSTAMEDPYF	TGTGCCACCAGCACCGCGATGGAGGACCCGTACTTC	12	TRBJ2-7	-	TRBV15	-
CASSFMNQPQHF	TGTGCCAGCAGCTTTATGAATCAGCCCCAGCATTTT	12	TRBJ1-5	-	TRBV7-2	-
CASSLAREKWETQYF	TGTGCCAGCAGCTTAGCGCGGGAGAAATGGGAGACCCAGTACTTC	15	TRBJ2-5	-	TRBV7-7	TRBD2
CASSLRAAYNEQFF	TGTGCCAGCAGTTTGCGGGCAGCCTACAATGAGCAGTTCTTC	14	TRBJ2-1	-	TRBV27	-
CASSYLGAGYEQYF	TGTGCCAGCAGTTATTTGGGGGCGGGTTACGAGCAGTACTTC	14	TRBJ2-7	many	TRBV6-5	-
CASSVDSGRYNEQFF	TGTGCCAGCAGCGTAGATAGCGGGAGATACAATGAGCAGTTCTTC	15	TRBJ2-1	-	TRBV9	TRBD2